These 22 T cell receptor beta chains came from one sample sequenced in a study of radiotherapy plus CTLA-4 blockade in lung cancer. Produced via immunoSEQ multiplex PCR; TCRdb's table is partial and in-frame only. The sample includes around 55,000 clones, about 80% of them seen just once. The sample consisted of peripheral blood, taken from a patient treated with radiotherapy plus ipilimumab. The source of these receptors is a human donor with non-small cell lung cancer whose response to radiotherapy plus ipilimumab could not be evaluated.

In this sample, this clone turned up once. The rearrangement uses TRBV6-5 and TRBJ2-3, with 7 nucleotides matching TRBD1. The CDR3 totals 16 residues. Germline V gives CDR1 MNHEY, CDR2 SVGAGI. Trimming took 0 bases from V and 2 from J; bases not matched to a gene: 5. The CDR3 sequence is CASSYSGDSPTDTQYF. CDR3 bases: TGTGCCAGCAGTTACTCGGGGGACAGTCCCACAGATACGCAGTATTTT.

This clone was seen once. The chain uses TRBV15 and TRBJ2-1; 9 bases are shared with TRBD2. V trimming: 0 bases; J trimming: 6 bases; junction bases outside the gene matches: 6. Germline V gives CDR1 LNHNV, CDR2 YYDKDF (reference sequence). The CDR3 extends over 16 amino acids. The CDR3 sequence is CATSRDTRGGLNEQFF. The CDR3 DNA follows: TGTGCCACCAGCAGAGATACGCGGGGGGGCCTCAATGAGCAGTTCTTC.

The gene calls are TRBV6-6 and TRBJ1-1; D unresolved. Trimming left V 2 bases short and J 7 bases short, with 5 bases between. This CDR3 spans 11 amino acids. Looked up from germline, CDR1 is MNHNY and CDR2 is SVGAGI (reference sequence). The CDR3 DNA is TGTGCCAGCAGTTACAGCTATGAAGCTTTCTTT. This gives the protein CASSYSYEAFF.

The chain employs TRBV23-1 and TRBJ2-7; no firm D call. TRBV23-1 is classed as an ORF, of uncertain function. CDR3 length equals 12 residues. Trimming pared 3 bases from V and 2 bases from J, leaving 5 bases between. In nucleotides, the CDR3 is TGCGCCAGCAGTCACTATCCCTACGAGCAGTACTTC. Translation: CASSHYPYEQYF.

The chain employs TRBV9 and TRBJ1-1, with D unresolved. Between the trimmed V and J ends, which lost 4 bases and 5 bases, there was a span of 15 bases. In germline, CDR1 is SGDLS, CDR2 YYNGEE. This CDR3 is 14 amino acids long. The CDR3 coding sequence is TGTGCCAGCAGCCCGCCCACAGTTCTGACTGAAGCTTTCTTT. As protein: CASSPPTVLTEAFF. The complete variable domain, with remaining parts taken from reference TRBV9 and TRBJ1-1, reads DSGVTQTPKHLITATGQRVTLRCSPRSGDLSVYWYQQSLDQGLQFLIQYYNGEERAKGNILERFSAQQFPDLHSELNLSSLELGDSALYFCASSPPTVLTEAFFGQGTRLTVV.

This rearrangement joins TRBV28 to TRBJ1-2; D is uncertain. Trimming removed 6 bases from V and 7 bases from J, with 21 bases in between. This CDR3 region has 15 residues. Germline V gene sequence: CDR1 MDHEN, CDR2 SYDVKM. CDR3 coding DNA: TGTGCCAGCAGGCCGCCCCCCGCACAACCGGGTGGCTACACCTTC. Its protein is CASRPPPAQPGGYTF.

This chain connects TRBV30 to TRBJ1-2; the match to TRBD1 covers 11 bases. Trimming cost V 2 bases and J 6 bases; bases outside gene matches: 23. CDR3 size: 20 residues. The germline CDR1 and CDR2 sequences are GTSNPN and SVGIG (reference sequence). The CDR3 bases are TGTGCCTGGAGTTCCACCCTGGGGACAGGGGGGCCAACTCTATCGGATGGCTACACCTTC. Protein sequence: CAWSSTLGTGGPTLSDGYTF.

The rearrangement links TRBV5-6 to TRBJ2-2, with 10 bases identical to TRBD1. V gave up 3 bases and J gave up 5 bases; unmatched junction bases: 7. The CDR3 sequence is 16 residues long. Germline V gene sequence: CDR1 SGHDT, CDR2 YYEEEE. CDR3 residues: CASSSLGQGETGELFF. CDR3 coding DNA: TGTGCCAGCAGCTCCCTAGGACAGGGGGAAACCGGGGAGCTGTTTTTT.

The chain joins TRBV6-4 to TRBJ2-3; 9 bases are a match to TRBD1. Germline V gene data show CDR1 as MRHNA and CDR2 as SNTAGT. This CDR3 has 14 amino acids. The V segment lost 3 bases and the J segment 6 bases; nucleotides outside the gene matches: 4. This chain's CDR3 is CASSERTGADTQYF. Written as DNA, the CDR3 is TGTGCCAGCAGTGAAAGGACAGGGGCGGATACGCAGTATTTT.

The chain recombines TRBV5-6 with TRBJ2-3; D call uncertain. The CDR3 consists of 14 residues. The V end was cut by 7 bases, the J end by 2 bases, with 14 bases between. Germline lookup yields CDR1 SGHDT and CDR2 YYEEEE. DNA for the CDR3: TGTGCCAGCTCCTATCTTGGTGACACAGATACGCAGTATTTT. It codes for CASSYLGDTDTQYF. Drawing the rest from reference TRBV5-6 and TRBJ2-3, the complete variable domain is DAGVTQSPTHLIKTRGQQVTLRCSPKSGHDTVSWYQQALGQGPQFIFQYYEEEERQRGNFPDRFSGHQFPNYSSELNVNALLLGDSALYLCASSYLGDTDTQYFGPGTRLTVL.

Details on this clone: Other DNA sequences in this specimen translate into the identical CDR3. The J gene is TRBJ2-3, the V gene TRBV9; 9 bases align to TRBD2. Germline values: CDR1 SGDLS, CDR2 YYNGEE. Germline trimming cut 6 bases from V and 6 bases from J; bases unmatched to any gene: 14. The CDR3 is 16 amino acids. CDR3 amino acids: CASTAGGGRAGDTQYF. Here the CDR3 DNA reads TGTGCCAGCACCGCCGGAGGCGGGAGGGCGGGGGATACGCAGTATTTT.

The V call is TRBV7-2, the J call TRBJ2-1; D might be TRBD2 (6 bases). V gave up 4 bases and J gave up 4 bases, with 8 bases separating them. The CDR3 length is 13 residues. Germline V gene lookup returns CDR1 SGHTA and CDR2 FQGNSA. CDR3 sequence reads: CASSWAGYNEQFF. CDR3 nucleotide sequence: TGTGCCAGCAGCTGGGCGGGGTACAATGAGCAGTTCTTC.

The CDR3 loop reads CASSPDTRNEQFF. The CDR3 nucleotides read TGCGCCAGCAGCCCCGACACGCGAAATGAGCAGTTCTTC. This chain uses TRBV4-3 with TRBJ2-1; D call uncertain. In germline, CDR1 is LGHNA, CDR2 YSLEER. V shed 4 bases and J shed 7 bases, with 11 bases lying between them. The CDR3 loop spans 13 amino acids.

The chain couples TRBV2 to TRBJ1-2, with D hard to call. V lost 0 bases and J 5 bases, leaving 7 bases between the germline ends. The CDR3 length is 13 residues. In germline, CDR1 is SNHLY, CDR2 FYNNEI. CDR3 coding DNA: TGTGCCAGCAGTGAAGCGATAACTTATGGCTACACCTTC. Its translation is CASSEAITYGYTF.

The V and J genes are TRBV18 and TRBJ2-5; 7 bases agree with TRBD1. In germline, CDR1 is KGHSH, CDR2 LQKENI. The CDR3 contains 16 residues. With 6 bases clipped from V and 4 bases from J, the junction kept 14 bases outside the gene matches. In DNA, the CDR3 is TGTGCCAGCTCGCCCAAACGACAGGGAGCCTCAGAGACCCAGTACTTC. This encodes CASSPKRQGASETQYF.

V is TRBV5-1 and J is TRBJ2-3, with TRBD2 as a possible D gene (7 bases). The V gene lost 4 bases and the J gene lost 5 bases, with 17 bases spanning the gap. Germline CDR1 is SGHRS and CDR2 is YFSETQ. This CDR3 contains 15 residues. CDR3 coding DNA: TGCGCCAGCAGCACGGGTGGGGGGGCAATAGATACGCAGTATTTT. Its protein is CASSTGGGAIDTQYF.

The V gene is TRBV19, the J gene TRBJ2-1; 11 bases map to TRBD2. CDR3 length: 14 residues. V shed 3 bases and J 10 bases; nucleotides not matched to a gene: 5. Germline V gene data show CDR1 as LNHDA and CDR2 as SQIVND (reference sequence). This chain's CDR3 is CASSILAGGGEQFF. CDR3 in DNA: TGTGCCAGTAGTATCCTAGCGGGGGGTGGGGAGCAGTTCTTC.

This chain uses TRBV5-6 with TRBJ2-5; D perhaps matches TRBD1 (8 bases). Germline values: CDR1 SGHDT, CDR2 YYEEEE. CDR3 size: 16 residues. Trimming took 3 bases from V and 1 from J, leaving 16 bases between them. In nucleotides, the CDR3 is TGTGCCAGCAGCTCAATACAGGGGGGGCCCCAAGAGACCCAGTACTTC. Protein product: CASSSIQGGPQETQYF.

This clone was counted a few times. This chain joins TRBV5-1 and TRBJ2-3, with 9 bases fitting TRBD2. This CDR3 is built from 16 residues. Looked up from germline, CDR1 is SGHRS and CDR2 is YFSETQ. V was pared by 1 base and J by 4 bases, with 7 bases of the junction left unmatched. CDR3: CASSLLIAGAPDTQYF. The CDR3 coding sequence is TGCGCCAGCAGCTTGCTGATAGCGGGAGCCCCAGATACGCAGTATTTT.

The V and J genes are TRBV18 and TRBJ1-1; D call uncertain. The CDR3 consists of 16 residues. The V end was cut by 0 bases, the J end by 4 bases, with 15 bases between. The V gene's germline CDR1 is KGHSH and CDR2 LQKENI. The CDR3 nucleotides read TGTGCCAGCTCACCACCGGATGGGCTCAGACGCACTGAAGCTTTCTTT. This gives the protein CASSPPDGLRRTEAFF. The whole variable domain, remainder taken from reference TRBV18 and TRBJ1-1, is NAGVMQNPRHLVRRRGQEARLRCSPMKGHSHVYWYRQLPEEGLKFMVYLQKENIIDESGMPKERFSAEFPKEGPSILRIQQVVRGDSAAYFCASSPPDGLRRTEAFFGQGTRLTVV.

This sequence joins TRBV5-4 and TRBJ2-3; D uncertain. Germline-derived CDR1 and CDR2 are SGHNT and YYREEE (reference sequence). The V end lost 0 bases, the J end lost 3 bases, and 11 bases lay between the germline ends. The CDR3 has 15 amino acids. The CDR3 region has the DNA TGTGCCAGCAGCTTGGAGGTACACGGGACAGATACGCAGTATTTT. Translation gives CASSLEVHGTDTQYF.

In this sample, this clone turned up a few times. V is TRBV11-3 and J is TRBJ2-2; D gene unclear. Per the germline V gene, CDR1 is SGHNT and CDR2 is YENEEA. CDR3 length equals 12 residues. The V gene lost 0 bases and the J gene lost 14 bases, with 10 bases spanning the gap. CDR3 bases: TGTGCCAGCAGCTTAGATCCCAGGCGACTGTTTTTT. Translated, it gives CASSLDPRRLFF.